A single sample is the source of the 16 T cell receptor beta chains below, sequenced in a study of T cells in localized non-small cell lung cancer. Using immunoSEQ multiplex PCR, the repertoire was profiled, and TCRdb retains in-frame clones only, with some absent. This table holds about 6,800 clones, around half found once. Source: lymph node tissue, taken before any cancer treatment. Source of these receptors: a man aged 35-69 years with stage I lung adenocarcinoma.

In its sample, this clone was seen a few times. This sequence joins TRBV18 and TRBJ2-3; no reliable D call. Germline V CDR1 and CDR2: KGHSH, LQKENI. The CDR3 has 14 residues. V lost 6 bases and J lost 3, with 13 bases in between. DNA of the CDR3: TGTGCCAGCTCGCCCACGGTTGGAACAGATACGCAGTATTTT. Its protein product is CASSPTVGTDTQYF.

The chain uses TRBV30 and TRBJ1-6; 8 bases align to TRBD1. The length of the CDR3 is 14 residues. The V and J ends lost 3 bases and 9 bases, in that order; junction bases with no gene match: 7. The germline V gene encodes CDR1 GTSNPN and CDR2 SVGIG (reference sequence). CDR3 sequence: CAWRDRGLSSPLHF. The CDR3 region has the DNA TGTGCCTGGAGAGACAGGGGCTTAAGTTCACCCCTCCACTTT. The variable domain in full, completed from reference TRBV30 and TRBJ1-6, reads SQTIHQWPATLVQPVGSPLSLECTVEGTSNPNLYWYRQAAGRGLQLLFYSVGIGQISSEVPQNLSASRPQDRQFILSSKKLLLSDSGFYLCAWRDRGLSSPLHFGNGTRLTVT.

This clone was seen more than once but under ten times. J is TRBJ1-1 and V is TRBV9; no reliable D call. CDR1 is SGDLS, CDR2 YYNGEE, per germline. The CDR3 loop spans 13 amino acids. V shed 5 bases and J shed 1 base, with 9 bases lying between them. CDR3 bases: TGTGCCAGCAGTGAGTTGGAGAACACTGAAGCTTTCTTT. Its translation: CASSELENTEAFF.

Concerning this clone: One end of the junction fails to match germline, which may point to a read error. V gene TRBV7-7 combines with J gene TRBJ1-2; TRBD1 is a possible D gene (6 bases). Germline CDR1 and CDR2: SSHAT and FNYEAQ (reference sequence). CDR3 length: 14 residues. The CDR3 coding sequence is TGTGCCAGCAGCTTAGTCAGGGGAAACTATGACTACACCTTC. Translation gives CASSLVRGNYDYTF.

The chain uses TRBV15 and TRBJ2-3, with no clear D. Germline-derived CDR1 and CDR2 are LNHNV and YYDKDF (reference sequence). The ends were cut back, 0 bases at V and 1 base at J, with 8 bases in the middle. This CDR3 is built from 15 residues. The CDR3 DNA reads TGTGCCACCAGCAGAGATCTCCGAGGCACAGATACGCAGTATTTT. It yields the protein CATSRDLRGTDTQYF.

CDR3: CATQGSGNTIYF. The CDR3 nucleotides are TGTGCCACACAGGGCTCCGGAAACACCATATATTTT. The V and J genes are TRBV28 and TRBJ1-3; perhaps TRBD1 as D (6 bases). Germline CDR1 reads MDHEN; CDR2 reads SYDVKM. Trimming left V 10 bases short and J 4 bases short, with 11 bases between. The CDR3 sequence is 12 residues long.

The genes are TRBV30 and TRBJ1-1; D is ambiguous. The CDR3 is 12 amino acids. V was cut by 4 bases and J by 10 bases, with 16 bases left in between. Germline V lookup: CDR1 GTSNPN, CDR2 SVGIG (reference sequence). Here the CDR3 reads CAWIVEAGGAFF. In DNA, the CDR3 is TGTGCCTGGATTGTCGAGGCCGGCGGAGCTTTCTTT.

CDR3 loop: CASGGGSDPKNIQYF. The CDR3 nucleotides read TGCGCCAGCGGGGGGGGATCGGACCCCAAAAACATTCAGTACTTC. The chain combines TRBV10-2 with TRBJ2-4; 7 positions agree with TRBD2. V dropped 8 bases and J dropped 2; count of bases not matched to a gene: 9. The CDR3 length is 15 residues. Germline CDR1 is WSHSY and CDR2 is SAAADI.

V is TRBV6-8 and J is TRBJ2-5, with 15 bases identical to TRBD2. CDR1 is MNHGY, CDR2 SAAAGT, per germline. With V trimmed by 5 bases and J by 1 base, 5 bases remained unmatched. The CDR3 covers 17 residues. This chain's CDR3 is CASSPRTSGRGQETQYF. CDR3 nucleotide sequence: TGTGCCAGCAGTCCGAGGACTAGCGGGAGGGGCCAAGAGACCCAGTACTTC.

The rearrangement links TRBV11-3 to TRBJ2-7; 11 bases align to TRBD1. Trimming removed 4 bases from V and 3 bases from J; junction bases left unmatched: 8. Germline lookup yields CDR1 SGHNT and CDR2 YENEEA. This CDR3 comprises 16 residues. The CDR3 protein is CASSSGGQGGYYEQYF. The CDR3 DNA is TGTGCCAGCAGCTCAGGGGGACAGGGGGGATACTACGAGCAGTACTTC.

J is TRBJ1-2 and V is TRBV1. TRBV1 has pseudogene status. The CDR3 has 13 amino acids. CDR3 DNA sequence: TGCGCCAGCAGCCAAGAAAGGTACTATGGCTACACCTTC. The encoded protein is CASSQERYYGYTF.

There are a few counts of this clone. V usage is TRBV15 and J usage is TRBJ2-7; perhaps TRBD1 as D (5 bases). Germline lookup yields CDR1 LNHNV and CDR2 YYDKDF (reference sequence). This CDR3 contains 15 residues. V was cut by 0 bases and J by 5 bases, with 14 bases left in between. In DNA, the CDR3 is TGTGCCACCAGCAGAGAAGGCAGGGTATCAGACGAGCAGTACTTC. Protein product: CATSREGRVSDEQYF.

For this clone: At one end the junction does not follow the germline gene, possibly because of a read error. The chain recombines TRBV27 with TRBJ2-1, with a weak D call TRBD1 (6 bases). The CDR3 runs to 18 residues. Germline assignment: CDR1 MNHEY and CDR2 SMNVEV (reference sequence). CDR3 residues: CATSDPRTDSSSYNEQFF. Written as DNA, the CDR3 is TGTGCCACCAGTGACCCCAGGACAGATTCTAGCTCCTACAATGAGCAGTTCTTC.

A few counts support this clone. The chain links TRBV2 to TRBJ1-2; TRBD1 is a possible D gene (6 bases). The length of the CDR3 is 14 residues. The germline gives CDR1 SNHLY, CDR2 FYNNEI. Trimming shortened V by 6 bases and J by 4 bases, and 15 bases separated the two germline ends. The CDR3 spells CASRADGGLYGYTF. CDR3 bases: TGTGCCAGCAGAGCAGACGGGGGGCTCTATGGCTACACCTTC.

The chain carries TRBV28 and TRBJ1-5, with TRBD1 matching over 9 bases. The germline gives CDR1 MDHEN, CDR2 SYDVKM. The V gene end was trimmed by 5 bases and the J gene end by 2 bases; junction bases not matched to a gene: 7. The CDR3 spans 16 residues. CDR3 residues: CASSPPTGGGNQPQHF. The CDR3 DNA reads TGTGCCAGCAGTCCACCGACAGGGGGTGGCAATCAGCCCCAGCATTTT.

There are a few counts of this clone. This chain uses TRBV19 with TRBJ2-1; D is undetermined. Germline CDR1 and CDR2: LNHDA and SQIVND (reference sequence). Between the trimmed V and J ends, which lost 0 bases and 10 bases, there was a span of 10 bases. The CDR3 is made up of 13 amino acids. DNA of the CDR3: TGTGCCAGTAGTATAGATTTCCTTAGGGAGCAGTTCTTC. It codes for CASSIDFLREQFF.